This note documents a single T cell receptor beta chain sequence. What it binds is not known. Every CD8+ subset sample held more than 250,000 flow-sorted cells, done in triplicate. The data derive from a study of CXCR3-negative and CXCR3-positive naive CD8 T cells. Whole-study findings and limits: Similarly elevated diversity marked both naive subsets, with memory CD8+ cells showing far lower diversity. With CXCR3 expression partially decreased after cryopreservation, most assays relied on fresh PBMCs. The study found more hydrophobic TRB CDR3s in CXCR3-positive naive cells than in CXCR3-negative naive cells.

From germline, CDR1 is SGHTA and CDR2 FQGNSA. CDR3 length: 14 residues. Preparation of TRB cDNA libraries relied on 5' RACE carrying UMI labels. TCRdb reprocessed the 5' RACE reads and keeps a single row for each CDR3 protein, giving no DNA. Found here are 50,000 or so distinct CDR3 sequences; the top ten clones hold around 0.51%. This TCR derives from a human donor in good health. Some clones in this sample may be carry-over from other donors' samples. The chain employs TRBV7-2 and TRBJ2-7. The sequenced material came from naive CXCR3+ CD8+ T cells from blood. As for subset: CD45RO-CCR7+CD27+CD95- naive CD8+ T cells expressing CXCR3 (TNR3+). This CDR3 reads CASSLLVKDYEQYF.